These 8 T cell receptor beta chains were all obtained from the same sample, sequenced in a study of regulatory T cells in long-lasting Graves disease. CDR3 regions were amplified by Arm-PCR using iRepertoire HTBI primers to build TCR beta libraries. TCRdb re-derived calls from the multiplex PCR reads in MiXCR, one entry per CDR3 protein. The sample includes fewer than 650,000 distinct CDR3 sequences, 15% to 20% of them seen just once. Documented time point: newly diagnosed GD, antithyroid drugs for less than 3 months. Scientists built the TCR library using RNA that was extracted from PBMCs. These data were likewise used in another study, on T cells in Graves' hyperthyroidism and ophthalmopathy.

The sequences come from peripheral blood mononuclear cells (PBMCs), collected at new diagnosis, from a patient treated with antithyroid drugs. The receptors come from a young woman with Graves disease.

This clonotype has ten or more counts. V gene TRBV20-1 combines with J gene TRBJ2-5; 14 bases align to TRBD2. This CDR3 spans 16 amino acids. Trimming took 3 bases from V and 5 from J; bases not matched to a gene: 8. CDR1 is DFQATT, CDR2 SNEGSKA, per germline (reference sequence). The CDR3 coding sequence is TGCAGTGCTAGGGGGACTAGCGGGAGCTCAATGGAGACCCAGTACTTC. It translates to CSARGTSGSSMETQYF.

This clonotype occurred many times. The V call is TRBV28, the J call TRBJ2-7; D could derive from TRBD1 or TRBD2 (6 bases each). The CDR3 is 16 amino acids. Germline loops: CDR1 MDHEN, CDR2 SYDVKM. The V end lost 6 bases, the J end lost 1 base, and 19 bases lay between the germline ends. The CDR3 loop is CASSQGWGRSSYEQYF. The CDR3 coding sequence is TGTGCCAGCAGCCAGGGGTGGGGGAGGAGTTCCTACGAGCAGTACTTC.

This clonotype was recorded many times. The chain uses TRBV5-1 and TRBJ2-1; 10 bases align to TRBD1. V lost 4 bases and J lost 9; bases outside the gene matches: 13. CDR1 SGHRS and CDR2 YFSETQ come from the germline V gene. The CDR3 spans 16 residues. The CDR3 nucleotides read TGCGCCAGCAGCCCTCGGGACAGGGGAGCGAATAGTGAGCAGTTCTTC. Translating it yields CASSPRDRGANSEQFF.

This clonotype was recorded at least ten times. An end of the junction does not agree with germline; a read error may underlie this. The V and J genes are TRBV6-1 and TRBJ2-7, with 8 bases identical to TRBD1. Germline V gives CDR1 MNHNS, CDR2 SASEGT. The CDR3 has 15 residues. CDR3 DNA: TGTGCCAGCAGTACAAGACAGGGGCTGTCCTCCGAGCAGTACTTC. Translated, it gives CASSTRQGLSSEQYF.

The J gene is TRBJ2-1, the V gene TRBV15; D uncertain. CDR1 and CDR2 (germline): LNHNV, YYDKDF (reference sequence). V lost 0 bases and J 8 bases, leaving 5 bases between the germline ends. CDR3 length equals 12 residues. The CDR3: CATSRDYDEQFF. In DNA form, the CDR3 reads TGTGCCACCAGCAGAGATTACGATGAGCAGTTCTTC.

This clonotype came up once. This chain joins TRBV27 and TRBJ2-5, with D perhaps TRBD1 (6 bases). Germline assignment: CDR1 MNHEY and CDR2 SMNVEV (reference sequence). V was shortened by 2 bases and J by 2 bases, with 12 bases between the two germline ends. CDR3 length equals 15 residues. CDR3 sequence: CASSLPGARQETQYF. CDR3 DNA sequence: TGTGCCAGCAGTTTACCAGGGGCCCGACAAGAGACCCAGTACTTC.

Concerning this clonotype: A much larger clone is a single base away; this may be a read error. The gene calls are TRBV29-1 and TRBJ1-1; no reliable D call. CDR1 is SQVTM and CDR2 is ANQGSEA in the germline V gene. The CDR3 has 10 residues. CDR3 amino acids: CSVEFGWALF. The CDR3 bases are TGCAGCGTTGAATTTGGGTGGGCTCTCTTT.

In its sample, this clonotype was seen a few times. The V gene is TRBV18, the J gene TRBJ1-1; 9 nucleotides line up with TRBD1. The CDR3 covers 14 residues. Germline CDR1 KGHSH, CDR2 LQKENI. The trim removed 5 bases at V and 4 bases at J, leaving 5 bases unmatched. CDR3 DNA: TGTGCCAGCTCAGGGACAGGGAAGACCACTGAAGCTTTCTTT. This sequence encodes CASSGTGKTTEAFF. The full variable domain, its missing parts supplied by reference TRBV18 and TRBJ1-1, is NAGVMQNPRHLVRRRGQEARLRCSPMKGHSHVYWYRQLPEEGLKFMVYLQKENIIDESGMPKERFSAEFPKEGPSILRIQQVVRGDSAAYFCASSGTGKTTEAFFGQGTRLTVV.